The T cell receptor (beta chain) described here comes from a study of PD-1 blockade in classical Hodgkin lymphoma. Study findings and constraints: As was reported, newly diagnosed patients showed lower baseline TCR diversity than healthy donors did.

As for time point: cycle 4 day 1 (C4D1), after six to seven weeks of nivolumab. Every one of the patients relapsed after autologous stem cell transplantation (brentuximab vedotin exposure was variable). From thawed PBMCs, magnetic negative selection was used to isolate the CD8+ T cells. This clone has a single count. Its matching antigen is unknown. Germline V CDR1 and CDR2: SEHNR, FQNEAQ (reference sequence). Deletions cut 3 bases from V and 0 bases from J, with 21 bases between. This CDR3 has 19 residues. TCRdb's copy holds only in-frame clones and misses some; the assay was immunoSEQ multiplex PCR. The sample carries about 20,000 clones, about four fifths recorded once.

The sequenced sample was CD8+ T cells from blood, obtained before the fourth cycle of nivolumab. This TCR came from a human donor with classical Hodgkin lymphoma. The chain combines TRBV7-9 with TRBJ1-3; no clear D gene. This chain's CDR3 is CASSFLQLAATLSGNTIYF. CDR3 coding DNA: TGTGCCAGCAGCTTTCTTCAATTGGCAGCAACCCTCTCTGGAAACACCATATATTTT.